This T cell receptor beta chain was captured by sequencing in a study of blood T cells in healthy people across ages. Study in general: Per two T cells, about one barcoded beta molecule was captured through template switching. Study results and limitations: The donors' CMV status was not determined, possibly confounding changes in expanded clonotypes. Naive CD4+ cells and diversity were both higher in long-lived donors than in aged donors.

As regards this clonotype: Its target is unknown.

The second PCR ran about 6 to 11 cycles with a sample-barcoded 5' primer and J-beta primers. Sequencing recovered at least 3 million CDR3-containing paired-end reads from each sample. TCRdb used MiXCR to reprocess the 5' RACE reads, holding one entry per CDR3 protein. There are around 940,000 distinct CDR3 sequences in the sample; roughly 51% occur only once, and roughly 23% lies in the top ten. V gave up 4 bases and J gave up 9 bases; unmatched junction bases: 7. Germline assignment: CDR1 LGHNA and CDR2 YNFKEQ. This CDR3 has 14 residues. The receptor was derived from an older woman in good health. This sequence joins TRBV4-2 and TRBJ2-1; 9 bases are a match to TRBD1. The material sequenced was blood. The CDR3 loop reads CASSRGQGSREQFF. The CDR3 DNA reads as TGTGCCAGCAGCCGAGGACAGGGGTCTCGTGAGCAGTTCTTC.